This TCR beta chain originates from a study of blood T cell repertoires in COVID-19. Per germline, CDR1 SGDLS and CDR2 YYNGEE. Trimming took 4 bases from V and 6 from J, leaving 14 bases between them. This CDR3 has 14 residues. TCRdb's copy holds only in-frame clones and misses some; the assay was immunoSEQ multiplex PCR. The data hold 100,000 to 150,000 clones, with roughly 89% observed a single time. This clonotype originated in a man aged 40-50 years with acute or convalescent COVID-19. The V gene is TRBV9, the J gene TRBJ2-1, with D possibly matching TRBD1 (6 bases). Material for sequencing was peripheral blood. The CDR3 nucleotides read TGTGCCAGCAGCAAGGGGGAGACTCTCAATGAGCAGTTCTTC. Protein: CASSKGETLNEQFF.